Below are 19 T cell receptor beta chains sequenced from a single sample in a study of blood T cell repertoires in COVID-19. Sequenced by immunoSEQ multiplex PCR; TCRdb stores in-frame clones only, minus some. The table includes approximately 150,000 clones, 70% to 90% detected once. Sequencing was done on a sample of peripheral blood. These receptors came from a human donor with acute or convalescent COVID-19. The donor label of this sample is uncertain.

DNA for the CDR3: TGCAGCGTTGAAGCGGCAGGCTCTGGGGCCAACGTCCTGACTTTC. It encodes CSVEAAGSGANVLTF. The chain employs TRBV29-1 and TRBJ2-6; D ambiguous. In germline, CDR1 is SQVTM, CDR2 ANQGSEA. The CDR3 has 15 amino acids. V gave up 1 base and J gave up 0 bases, with 7 bases separating them.

The chain employs TRBV25-1 and TRBJ2-1; TRBD2 aligns across 8 bases. Germline loops: CDR1 MGHDK, CDR2 SYGVNS. V trimming: 6 bases; J trimming: 2 bases; junction bases outside the gene matches: 9. This CDR3 spans 16 amino acids. This chain's CDR3 is CASRISGGGTYNEQFF. The CDR3 DNA reads as TGTGCCAGCAGAATCTCCGGCGGGGGGACCTACAATGAGCAGTTCTTC.

The chain carries TRBV4-3 and TRBJ1-2; a weak D match, TRBD1 (6 bases). The V gene lost 2 bases and the J gene lost 2 bases, with 12 bases spanning the gap. Germline CDR1 is LGHNA and CDR2 is YSLEER. This CDR3 is built from 15 residues. In DNA, the CDR3 is TGCGCCAGCAGCCAAAGGGCGGGGGCAAACTATGGCTACACCTTC. It translates to CASSQRAGANYGYTF.

The genes are TRBV6-2 or TRBV6-3 and TRBJ1-1, with TRBD1 matching over 7 bases. The CDR3 length is 14 residues. Germline V lookup: CDR1 MNHEY, CDR2 SVGEGT. V shed 5 bases, J shed 8 bases, and the junction held 11 bases outside the gene matches. CDR3 sequence (DNA): TGTGCCAGCAGTACCATGACAGGGCGCGCCGAAGCTTTCTTT. It is translated as CASSTMTGRAEAFF.

This clone appeared a single time. J is TRBJ2-3 and V is TRBV10-3, with 7 bases aligning to TRBD2. V gave up 2 bases and J gave up 3 bases; unmatched junction bases: 5. This CDR3 has 15 amino acids. Per the germline V gene, CDR1 is ENHRY and CDR2 is SYGVKD. DNA of the CDR3: TGTGCCATCAGTGAGGCGGGAGTTCAGACAGATACGCAGTATTTT. It codes for CAISEAGVQTDTQYF.

The J gene is TRBJ2-7, the V gene TRBV6-5, with 8 bases identical to TRBD1. V trimming: 3 bases; J trimming: 5 bases; junction bases outside the gene matches: 9. The CDR3 is 15 residues long. The V gene's germline CDR1 is MNHEY and CDR2 SVGAGI. The CDR3 sequence is CASSYSRQGLNEQYF. CDR3 in DNA: TGTGCCAGCAGTTATTCGCGACAGGGGTTAAACGAGCAGTACTTC.

The chain couples TRBV7-9 to TRBJ2-2, with TRBD2 matching over 13 bases. J was trimmed by 6 bases and V by 2 bases; bases with no gene match: 6. The CDR3 has 17 residues. The germline V gene encodes CDR1 SEHNR and CDR2 FQNEAQ (reference sequence). Written as DNA, the CDR3 is TGTGCCAGCAGCTTACTGCCGGGACTAGCGGGACCCGGGGAGCTGTTTTTT. Translated, it gives CASSLLPGLAGPGELFF.

The chain couples TRBV7-2 to TRBJ2-7, with TRBD1 as a possible D gene (5 bases). Trimming took 1 base from V and 3 from J, leaving 13 bases between them. The CDR3 length is 15 residues. The germline V gene has CDR1 SGHTA and CDR2 FQGNSA. The DNA for the CDR3 is TGTGCCAGCAGCTTAGAGAGACAGCCAGTCTACGAGCAGTACGTC. It translates to CASSLERQPVYEQYV.

The CDR3: CATSDPTSGGHPLSTDTQYF. For the CDR3, the DNA is TGTGCCACCAGTGATCCAACTAGCGGGGGGCACCCCCTGAGCACAGATACGCAGTATTTT. The chain recombines TRBV24-1 with TRBJ2-3, with 12 bases identical to TRBD2. Germline lookup yields CDR1 KGHDR and CDR2 SFDVKD. This CDR3 spans 20 amino acids. V lost 3 bases and J lost 0; bases outside the gene matches: 12.

The chain carries TRBV29-1 and TRBJ1-2; D is unresolved. From germline, CDR1 is SQVTM and CDR2 ANQGSEA. The CDR3 spans 12 residues. V lost 3 bases to trimming and J lost 4 bases, with 9 bases between them. The CDR3 nucleotides read TGCAGCGTTGAGAGGGAGGGCTATGGCTACACCTTC. Its translation: CSVEREGYGYTF.

This clone was observed a few times. The V call is TRBV18, the J call TRBJ2-7; tentative D call: TRBD2 (5 bases). The V gene lost 3 bases and the J gene lost 4 bases, with 16 bases spanning the gap. Per germline, CDR1 KGHSH and CDR2 LQKENI. The CDR3 contains 15 residues. CDR3: CASSPGSSGFYEQYV. The CDR3 DNA is TGTGCCAGCTCACCTGGTTCTTCGGGGTTTTACGAGCAGTACGTC.

The CDR3 DNA is TGTGCCTGCATTCCGGGACTAGATCCCCTCAAGGATACGCAGTATTTT. It encodes CACIPGLDPLKDTQYF. The chain couples TRBV30 to TRBJ2-3; 8 nucleotides match TRBD2. Germline loops: CDR1 GTSNPN, CDR2 SVGIG (reference sequence). The J segment lost 6 bases and the V segment lost 6 bases, leaving 17 bases of the junction unmatched. This CDR3 contains 16 residues.

The V gene is TRBV7-9, the J gene TRBJ2-2; D might be TRBD1 (5 bases). The ends were cut back, 6 bases at V and 5 bases at J, with 22 bases in the middle. Per the germline V gene, CDR1 is SEHNR and CDR2 is FQNEAQ (reference sequence). This CDR3 has 17 residues. The CDR3 sequence is CASSLPLSSRGTGELFF. The CDR3 DNA follows: TGTGCCAGCAGTCTCCCCCTTAGTTCTAGGGGAACCGGGGAGCTGTTTTTT.

The gene calls are TRBV18 and TRBJ2-1; 14 bases are shared with TRBD2. V lost 2 bases to trimming and J lost 9 bases; unmatched junction nucleotides: 6. This CDR3 spans 16 amino acids. CDR1 is KGHSH, CDR2 LQKENI, per germline. Here the CDR3 reads CASSPGTSGREGEQFF. Here the CDR3 DNA reads TGTGCCAGCTCACCAGGGACTAGCGGGAGAGAAGGTGAGCAGTTCTTC. Variable domain in full (rest from reference TRBV18 and TRBJ2-1): NAGVMQNPRHLVRRRGQEARLRCSPMKGHSHVYWYRQLPEEGLKFMVYLQKENIIDESGMPKERFSAEFPKEGPSILRIQQVVRGDSAAYFCASSPGTSGREGEQFFGPGTRLTVL.

The chain uses TRBV27 and TRBJ2-3; the match to TRBD2 covers 11 bases. V lost 6 bases to trimming and J lost 5 bases; unmatched junction nucleotides: 16. Germline V gene lookup returns CDR1 MNHEY and CDR2 SMNVEV (reference sequence). This CDR3 contains 18 residues. This CDR3 is CASSPMPGLAVKGDTQYF. CDR3 DNA sequence: TGTGCCAGCAGCCCAATGCCGGGACTAGCGGTAAAGGGAGATACGCAGTATTTT.

The V gene is TRBV28, the J gene TRBJ1-1; D not resolved. The CDR3 sequence is 11 residues long. CDR1 MDHEN and CDR2 SYDVKM come from the germline V gene. V gave up 8 bases and J gave up 5 bases, with 9 bases separating them. The CDR3 bases are TGTGCCAGCCCACCGCGGACTGAAGCTTTCTTT. Protein sequence: CASPPRTEAFF.

The V and J genes are TRBV6-2 or TRBV6-3 and TRBJ1-5, with a possible D match to TRBD1 (5 bases). The germline V gene encodes CDR1 MNHEY and CDR2 SVGEGT. The CDR3 length is 15 residues. V shed 1 base and J shed 4 bases, with 11 bases lying between them. CDR3 bases: TGTGCCAGCAGTTACTTACGGGGGGGAAATCAGCCCCAGCATTTT. Translating it yields CASSYLRGGNQPQHF.

Points on this clone: The germline gene is not matched at one end of the junction; a read error may be the cause. The chain has TRBV7-7 and TRBJ2-1, with 7 bases lining up with TRBD1. CDR1 is SSHAT and CDR2 is FNYEAQ in the germline V gene (reference sequence). The CDR3 is 16 residues long. CDR3 sequence reads: CASSLGPTGLDNEQFF. CDR3 DNA sequence: TGTGCTAGCAGCTTAGGCCCGACAGGGTTGGACAATGAGCAGTTCTTC.

This chain connects TRBV13 to TRBJ2-1; the match to TRBD2 covers 13 bases. The germline CDR1 and CDR2 sequences are PRHDT and FYEKMQ (reference sequence). The V gene end was trimmed by 3 bases and the J gene end by 12 bases; junction bases not matched to a gene: 5. CDR3 length: 14 amino acids. CDR3 nucleotide sequence: TGTGCCAGCAGCTTGGGGACTAGCGGGATCCGGCAGTTCTTC. Translating it yields CASSLGTSGIRQFF.